The next 27 T cell receptor beta chains were all read from a single sample in a study of T-cell reconstitution after alpha-beta-depleted transplantation in children. Preparation of the TCRbeta library involved a method that used unique molecular identifiers. MiXCR, applied by TCRdb to the PCR reads, yields one record per CDR3 protein. The sample carries about 290,000 distinct CDR3 sequences, less than 9.5% recorded once. Study outcomes and limitations: The authors attributed T-cell counts and diversity one year after transplant mostly to newly produced T cells.

What these receptors recognize is not known. The sequencing here drew on peripheral blood, taken 360 days after TCRalphabeta/CD19-depleted stem cell transplant. The receptors come from a female patient aged 2-10 years who had a stem cell transplant for Fanconi anemia, so the T cells may come from the graft donor.

The gene calls are TRBV2 and TRBJ2-1, with 7 bases fitting TRBD1. CDR3 length: 14 residues. Germline-derived CDR1 and CDR2 are SNHLY and FYNNEI. The V segment lost 5 bases and the J segment 14 bases; nucleotides outside the gene matches: 15. DNA for the CDR3: TGTGCCAGCAGTTTCGGACAGGCCCGAGGTTTAGAGTTCTTC. It encodes CASSFGQARGLEFF.

This clonotype was found a few times. The CDR3 bases are TGCACCTCGAAGGAGAGGGGCACAGATACGCAGTATTTT. Its protein is CTSKERGTDTQYF. The rearrangement joins TRBV20-1 to TRBJ2-3, with TRBD2 as a possible D gene (5 bases). CDR1 DFQATT and CDR2 SNEGSKA come from the germline V gene (reference sequence). The length of the CDR3 is 13 residues.

The chain combines TRBV20-1 with TRBJ2-1; no clear D. CDR1 DFQATT and CDR2 SNEGSKA come from the germline V gene (reference sequence). Between the trimmed V and J ends, which lost 7 bases and 1 base, there was a span of 17 bases. The CDR3 length is 15 residues. This CDR3 reads CSVSGRPSSYNEQFF. In DNA form, the CDR3 reads TGCAGTGTGTCGGGTCGACCTTCTTCCTACAATGAGCAGTTCTTC.

In this sample, this clonotype turned up many times. V and J are TRBV29-1 and TRBJ1-1; possibly TRBD1 for D (5 bases). CDR1 and CDR2 from the germline V gene are SQVTM and ANQGSEA. This CDR3 has 12 amino acids. Trimming shortened V by 7 bases and J by 1 base, and 10 bases separated the two germline ends. The chain's CDR3 is CSGNRKNTEAFF. In nucleotides, the CDR3 is TGCAGCGGAAACAGGAAGAACACTGAAGCTTTCTTT.

The chain joins TRBV5-4 to TRBJ2-5; D is possibly TRBD2 (7 bases). CDR1 SGHNT and CDR2 YYREEE come from the germline V gene (reference sequence). With 8 bases removed from V and 2 bases from J, the gap between germline ends came to 10 bases. This CDR3 has 12 residues. The CDR3 nucleotides read TGTGCCAGTGGGGGGGCTCAAGAGACCCAGTACTTC. Its translation: CASGGAQETQYF.

This clonotype was seen at least ten times. The J gene is TRBJ1-1, the V gene TRBV24-1; possibly TRBD1 for D (5 bases). CDR1 and CDR2 from the germline V gene are KGHDR and SFDVKD. This CDR3 has 16 amino acids. The ends were cut back, 6 bases at V and 8 bases at J, with 24 bases in the middle. This chain's CDR3 is CATSSGPGTAISEAFF. The CDR3 DNA reads as TGTGCCACCAGTAGTGGACCCGGGACGGCAATATCGGAAGCTTTCTTT.

The count of this clonotype is one. A read error is possible here, since a much larger clone lies one base away. The chain recombines TRBV20-1 with TRBJ2-1; 7 bases are shared with TRBD1. Germline CDR1 reads DFQATT; CDR2 reads SNEGSKA (reference sequence). There are 15 residues in the CDR3. In nucleotides, the CDR3 is TGCAGTGCTACCCCCTGGGACAGACTCCACAATGTGCAGTTCTTC. Translating it yields CSATPWDRLHNVQFF.

The rearrangement joins TRBV20-1 to TRBJ1-2; TRBD1 matches 11 bases. The J segment lost 2 bases and the V segment lost 6 bases, leaving 5 bases of the junction unmatched. This CDR3 region has 14 residues. From germline, CDR1 is DFQATT and CDR2 SNEGSKA (reference sequence). For the CDR3, the DNA is TGCAGTGCCCCGGACAGGGGGCTCAACTATGGCTACACCTTC. It encodes CSAPDRGLNYGYTF.

This clonotype was observed many times. The chain uses TRBV6-1 and TRBJ1-1; 7 nucleotides line up with TRBD1. Germline CDR1 and CDR2: MNHNS and SASEGT. V lost 2 bases, J lost 6 bases, and 12 bases stayed unmatched. This CDR3 contains 16 residues. The CDR3 DNA follows: TGTGCCAGCAGTGAACCTTACGGACGGGACAGCGCTGAAGCTTTCTTT. Protein product: CASSEPYGRDSAEAFF.

This clonotype was seen repeatedly, ten times or more. This sequence joins TRBV4-3 and TRBJ1-1, with TRBD1 as a possible D gene (5 bases). V was clipped by 4 bases and J by 7 bases, with 7 bases between them. The germline V gene encodes CDR1 LGHNA and CDR2 YSLEER. The length of the CDR3 is 11 residues. The CDR3 DNA follows: TGCGCCAGCAGCCCGGGGGGTGAAGCTTTCTTT. Translated: CASSPGGEAFF.

Many counts were recorded for this clonotype. The chain joins TRBV9 to TRBJ2-1, with TRBD2 matching 12 bases. The length of the CDR3 is 14 residues. Germline CDR1 is SGDLS and CDR2 is YYNGEE. Trimming took 3 bases from V and 6 from J; bases not matched to a gene: 1. The chain's CDR3 is CASSGLAGVNEQFF. The CDR3 region has the DNA TGTGCCAGCAGCGGACTAGCGGGAGTCAATGAGCAGTTCTTC.

This clonotype has at least ten counts. The genes are TRBV5-1 and TRBJ2-7; D ambiguous. V was cut by 1 base and J by 4 bases, with 9 bases left in between. CDR1 is SGHRS, CDR2 YFSETQ, per germline. The CDR3 totals 13 residues. The DNA of the CDR3 is TGCGCCAGCAGCTTGACCGTAAATTACGAGCAGTACTTC. This gives the protein CASSLTVNYEQYF. The entire variable domain, with the rest obtained from reference TRBV5-1 and TRBJ2-7, is as follows: KAGVTQTPRYLIKTRGQQVTLSCSPISGHRSVSWYQQTPGQGLQFLFEYFSETQRNKGNFPGRFSGRQFSNSRSEMNVSTLELGDSALYLCASSLTVNYEQYFGPGTRLTVT.

This clonotype was recorded many times. The chain combines TRBV29-1 with TRBJ1-1, with D hard to call. Deletions cut 5 bases from V and 0 bases from J, with 10 bases between. The CDR3 spans 13 residues. Germline lookup yields CDR1 SQVTM and CDR2 ANQGSEA. The chain's CDR3 is CSVHGLVNTEAFF. The DNA for the CDR3 is TGCAGCGTTCATGGGTTGGTGAACACTGAAGCTTTCTTT.

The chain links TRBV6-5 to TRBJ1-1; no firm D call. The CDR3 is 16 residues long. CDR1 and CDR2 (germline): MNHEY, SVGAGI. The V and J ends lost 0 bases and 4 bases respectively, with 15 bases between them. CDR3 in amino acids: CASSYSRVALSTEAFF. CDR3 sequence (DNA): TGTGCCAGCAGTTACTCAAGGGTTGCCCTGAGCACTGAAGCTTTCTTT.

The chain has TRBV5-1 and TRBJ1-2; the D is unclear. Trimming stripped 0 bases from V and 8 bases from J, with 11 bases between. The length of the CDR3 is 13 residues. Germline lookup yields CDR1 SGHRS and CDR2 YFSETQ. The CDR3 loop reads CASSLDRRRGYTF. CDR3 DNA sequence: TGCGCCAGCAGCTTGGACAGACGGAGGGGCTACACCTTC.

The chain uses TRBV7-8 and TRBJ2-1; weak D call: TRBD2 (7 bases). The CDR3 loop spans 16 amino acids. Trimming stripped 5 bases from V and 3 bases from J, with 17 bases between. Germline V gene lookup returns CDR1 SGHVS and CDR2 FQNEAQ. CDR3 loop: CASSREGGAGYNEQFF. CDR3 bases: TGTGCCAGCAGCCGTGAGGGGGGGGCTGGCTACAATGAGCAGTTCTTC.

A few counts support this clonotype. The chain carries TRBV6-2 or TRBV6-3 and TRBJ2-1; D might be TRBD1 (5 bases). CDR3 length equals 12 residues. Looked up from germline, CDR1 is MNHEY and CDR2 is SVGEGT. Trimming stripped 6 bases from V and 9 bases from J, with 12 bases between. Here the CDR3 DNA reads TGTGCCAGCAGGCACTTAGGGGTTGAGCAGTTCTTC. Its protein product is CASRHLGVEQFF.

This clonotype occurred many times. The chain joins TRBV5-5 to TRBJ2-5; 10 bases are a match to TRBD1. J lost 2 bases, V lost 4 bases, and 5 bases had no gene match. The germline CDR1 and CDR2 sequences are SGHKS and YYEKEE (reference sequence). The CDR3 has 15 residues. The CDR3 loop is CASSRDRGRQETQYF. The CDR3 DNA is TGTGCCAGCAGCCGGGACAGGGGACGACAAGAGACCCAGTACTTC.

In this sample, this clonotype turned up many times. The chain links TRBV5-6 to TRBJ2-1; 10 positions agree with TRBD1. From germline, CDR1 is SGHDT and CDR2 YYEEEE. The V and J ends lost 2 bases and 6 bases, in that order; junction bases with no gene match: 8. The CDR3 is 16 amino acids. CDR3 sequence: CASSFEWTGGTNEQFF. In nucleotides, the CDR3 is TGTGCCAGCAGCTTTGAGTGGACAGGGGGGACCAATGAGCAGTTCTTC.

This clonotype came up many times. The chain recombines TRBV6-1 with TRBJ2-1, with TRBD1 matching 10 bases. Germline-derived CDR1 and CDR2 are MNHNS and SASEGT. V shed 6 bases, J shed 5 bases, and the junction held 7 bases outside the gene matches. This CDR3 spans 15 amino acids. CDR3 coding DNA: TGTGCCAGCAGGGAGACAGGGGGCACCGACAATGAGCAGTTCTTC. This codes for CASRETGGTDNEQFF.

There are many counts of this clonotype. CDR3: CASSATGYREQYF. In nucleotides, the CDR3 is TGCGCCAGCAGTGCGACAGGTTATAGGGAGCAGTACTTC. The gene calls are TRBV10-1 and TRBJ2-7, with D tentatively TRBD1 (6 bases). Per the germline V gene, CDR1 is WNHNN and CDR2 is SYGVQD (reference sequence). V lost 4 bases, J lost 7 bases, and 14 bases lay in between. The CDR3 length is 13 residues.

This clonotype was recorded many times. The chain has TRBV20-1 and TRBJ2-5; D may be TRBD1 (5 bases). V lost 2 bases, J lost 2 bases, and 12 bases lay in between. This CDR3 has 14 amino acids. The germline V gene encodes CDR1 DFQATT and CDR2 SNEGSKA (reference sequence). CDR3 nucleotide sequence: TGCAGTGCTAGATCCCAGCACAGGCAAGAGACCCAGTACTTC. This translates into CSARSQHRQETQYF.

This clonotype was seen a handful of times. The rearrangement uses TRBV7-9 and TRBJ1-2, with D perhaps matching TRBD1 (5 bases). The V end was cut by 6 bases, the J end by 8 bases, with 13 bases between. The CDR3 loop spans 12 amino acids. In germline, CDR1 is SEHNR, CDR2 FQNEAQ (reference sequence). In nucleotides, the CDR3 is TGTGCCAGCAGACGAACAGGAGGCGGCTACACCTTC. It translates to CASRRTGGGYTF.

The table lists this clonotype with many counts. The chain joins TRBV15 to TRBJ2-6; D possibly uses TRBD1 or TRBD2 (6 bases each). CDR1 is LNHNV, CDR2 YYDKDF, per germline (reference sequence). The V end lost 3 bases, the J end lost 7 bases, and 10 bases lay between the germline ends. This CDR3 has 14 residues. CDR3 protein: CATSREGDANVLTF. In DNA form, the CDR3 reads TGTGCCACCAGCAGGGAGGGGGACGCCAACGTCCTGACTTTC.

This clonotype was counted many times. The CDR3 nucleotides are TGCGCCACCAGAGGGGCTAGCGGCTCCTACGAGCAGTACGTC. It encodes CATRGASGSYEQYV. The V gene is TRBV10-2, the J gene TRBJ2-7, with 7 bases matching TRBD2. CDR1 is WSHSY, CDR2 SAAADI, per germline. V was clipped by 10 bases and J by 0 bases; unmatched bases: 9. The CDR3 extends over 14 amino acids.

V and J are TRBV25-1 and TRBJ2-7; 11 nucleotides agree with TRBD1. This CDR3 contains 16 residues. V shed 5 bases, J shed 4 bases, and the junction held 10 bases outside the gene matches. Per the germline V gene, CDR1 is MGHDK and CDR2 is SYGVNS. The CDR3 is CASSNRGGTGGYEQYF. The CDR3 bases are TGTGCCAGCAGTAATCGGGGCGGGACAGGGGGATACGAGCAGTACTTC.

The chain links TRBV5-1 to TRBJ2-2; possibly TRBD2 for D (6 bases). This CDR3 contains 15 residues. The V gene lost 5 bases and the J gene lost 4 bases, with 15 bases spanning the gap. Germline V gives CDR1 SGHRS, CDR2 YFSETQ. DNA for the CDR3: TGCGCCAGCAGTTATAGGCGGGAAATCACCGGGGAGCTGTTTTTT. Protein product: CASSYRREITGELFF. The variable domain in full, completed from reference TRBV5-1 and TRBJ2-2, reads KAGVTQTPRYLIKTRGQQVTLSCSPISGHRSVSWYQQTPGQGLQFLFEYFSETQRNKGNFPGRFSGRQFSNSRSEMNVSTLELGDSALYLCASSYRREITGELFFGEGSRLTVL.